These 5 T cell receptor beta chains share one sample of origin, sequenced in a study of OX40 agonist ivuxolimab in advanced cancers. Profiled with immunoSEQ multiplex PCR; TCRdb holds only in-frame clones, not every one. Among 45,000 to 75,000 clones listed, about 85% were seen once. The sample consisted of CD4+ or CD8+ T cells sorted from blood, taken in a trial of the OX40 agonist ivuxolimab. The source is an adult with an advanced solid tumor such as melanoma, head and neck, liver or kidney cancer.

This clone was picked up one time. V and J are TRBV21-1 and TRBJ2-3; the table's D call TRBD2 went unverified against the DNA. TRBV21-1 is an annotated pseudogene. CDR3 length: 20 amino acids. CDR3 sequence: CASTSTSGTPLPRSTDTQYF. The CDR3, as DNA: TGTGCCAGCACCTCGACTAGCGGGACCCCACTCCCCCGTAGCACAGATACGCAGTATTTT.

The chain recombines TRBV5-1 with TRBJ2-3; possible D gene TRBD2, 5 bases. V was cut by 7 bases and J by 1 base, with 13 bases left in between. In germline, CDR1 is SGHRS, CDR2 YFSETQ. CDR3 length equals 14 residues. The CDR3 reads CASRTSPGTDTQYF. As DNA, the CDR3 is TGCGCCAGCCGAACTAGTCCTGGCACAGATACGCAGTATTTT.

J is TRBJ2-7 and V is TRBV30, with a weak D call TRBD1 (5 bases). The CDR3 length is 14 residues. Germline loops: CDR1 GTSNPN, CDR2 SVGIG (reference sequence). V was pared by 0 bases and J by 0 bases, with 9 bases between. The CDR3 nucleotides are TGTGCCTGGAGTGTCTGGCAGGGCTCCTACGAGCAGTACTTC. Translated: CAWSVWQGSYEQYF.

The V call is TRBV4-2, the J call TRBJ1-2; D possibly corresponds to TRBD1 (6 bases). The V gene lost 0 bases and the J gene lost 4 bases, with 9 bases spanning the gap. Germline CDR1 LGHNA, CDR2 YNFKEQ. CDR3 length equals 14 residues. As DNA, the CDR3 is TGTGCCAGCAGCCAAGATCCCAGGGGCTATGGCTACACCTTC. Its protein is CASSQDPRGYGYTF.

DNA for the CDR3: TGTGCCAGCAGTGATGGGGGGCAGGAGACCCAGTACTTC. Translating gives CASSDGGQETQYF. V and J are TRBV6-1 and TRBJ2-5; D is tentatively TRBD1 or TRBD2 (6 bases each). This CDR3 contains 13 residues. V lost 3 bases to trimming and J lost 5 bases, with 10 bases between them. Germline-derived CDR1 and CDR2 are MNHNS and SASEGT.